Listed here are 15 T cell receptor beta chains from one sample, sequenced in a study of vaccination and CD4 T cells after COVID-19. Cultured CD4+ T cells had their DNA profiled by the Oncomine TCR Beta short-read assay. TCRdb called the PCR reads again in MiXCR, with one record for every CDR3 protein. The sample carries roughly 20,000 distinct CDR3 sequences, roughly 51% recorded once. What these receptors recognize is not known. Documented treatment: approximately 9-day PBMC culture with coronavirus spike peptide pools or control peptides (ViraFEST assay). Sequencing input: CD4+ T cells from blood, cultured in vitro. These receptors were taken from a human donor who had recovered from COVID-19.

The V call is TRBV6-1, the J call TRBJ2-7; TRBD1 is a possible D gene (6 bases). CDR3 length: 12 amino acids. The V gene's germline CDR1 is MNHNS and CDR2 SASEGT. V dropped 6 bases and J dropped 3 bases, with 9 bases sitting between them. The CDR3 is CASRQGFYEQYF. The CDR3 region has the DNA TGTGCCAGCAGACAGGGTTTCTACGAGCAGTACTTC.

V and J are TRBV12-3 or TRBV12-4 and TRBJ1-5; D might be TRBD1 (6 bases). The CDR3 runs to 15 residues. Trimming removed 6 bases at V and 11 bases at J, with 23 bases between. CDR3 amino acids: CASRPGQSSGTAQHF. CDR3 in DNA: TGTGCCAGCAGGCCTGGACAGTCGAGCGGGACGGCCCAGCATTTT.

The chain couples TRBV11-2 to TRBJ2-2; possible D gene TRBD2, 5 bases. Germline V gene sequence: CDR1 SGHAT, CDR2 FQNNGV. Trimming took 5 bases from V and 7 from J, leaving 14 bases between them. The CDR3 sequence is 14 residues long. The CDR3 sequence is CASSRRGLDGELFF. Written as DNA, the CDR3 is TGTGCCAGCAGCCGTCGAGGACTGGACGGGGAGCTGTTTTTT.

The chain uses TRBV12-3 or TRBV12-4 and TRBJ2-7, with 11 bases aligning to TRBD2. This CDR3 has 14 amino acids. Trimming removed 5 bases from V and 4 bases from J; junction bases left unmatched: 4. Here the CDR3 reads CASSGASGRYEQYF. CDR3 nucleotides: TGTGCCAGCAGTGGAGCTAGCGGGAGGTACGAGCAGTACTTC.

This clonotype was observed a single time. The chain has TRBV19 and TRBJ1-2; D may be TRBD1 (6 bases). The CDR3 length is 15 residues. Germline V gene data show CDR1 as LNHDA and CDR2 as SQIVND (reference sequence). Trimming cost V 4 bases and J 4 bases, with 16 bases left between them. In nucleotides, the CDR3 is TGTGCCAGTAGTACCGGGGCTCTGGGGGCCTATGGCTACACCTTC. Amino acids: CASSTGALGAYGYTF.

The chain couples TRBV20-1 to TRBJ1-2; tentative D call: TRBD1 (5 bases). V was cut by 5 bases and J by 3 bases, with 10 bases left in between. The CDR3 length is 12 residues. Germline CDR1 reads DFQATT; CDR2 reads SNEGSKA (reference sequence). This chain's CDR3 is CSAVTEDYGYTF. Here the CDR3 DNA reads TGCAGTGCTGTGACAGAGGACTATGGCTACACCTTC.

This clonotype was recorded a few times. This chain links TRBV6-5 with TRBJ2-5; 8 bases fit TRBD2. Germline V gene lookup returns CDR1 MNHEY and CDR2 SVGAGI. V lost 2 bases to trimming and J lost 5 bases; unmatched junction nucleotides: 13. The length of the CDR3 is 17 residues. CDR3 amino acids: CASSYRTSGYGRETQYF. In DNA, the CDR3 is TGTGCCAGCAGTTACCGTACTAGCGGTTATGGGAGGGAGACCCAGTACTTC.

The rearrangement links TRBV19 to TRBJ2-2; possibly TRBD1 for D (6 bases). Germline assignment: CDR1 LNHDA and CDR2 SQIVND (reference sequence). The CDR3 extends over 14 amino acids. V shed 6 bases and J shed 0 bases, with 8 bases lying between them. This chain's CDR3 is CASSGTPNTGELFF. The CDR3 bases are TGTGCCAGTAGCGGGACACCGAACACCGGGGAGCTGTTTTTT.

This chain connects TRBV7-6 to TRBJ2-6, with D perhaps being TRBD1 or TRBD2 (5 bases each). V lost 5 bases and J 4 bases, leaving 9 bases between the germline ends. The CDR3 has 14 amino acids. Germline V gives CDR1 SGHVS, CDR2 FNYEAQ. CDR3 nucleotides: TGTGCCAGCAGCCCGGGGCCGGGGGCCAACGTCCTGACTTTC. This translates into CASSPGPGANVLTF.

This clonotype appeared a few times. This chain joins TRBV6-5 and TRBJ1-2; D call uncertain. The CDR3 length is 13 residues. The germline V gene has CDR1 MNHEY and CDR2 SVGAGI. Trimming took 2 bases from V and 10 from J, leaving 14 bases between them. The CDR3 nucleotides read TGTGCCAGCAGTTACCCGACGGACTGGTACTACACCTTC. This gives the protein CASSYPTDWYYTF.

This clonotype was counted between two and nine times. The rearrangement links TRBV19 to TRBJ1-1; D is perhaps TRBD1 (5 bases). The germline V gene has CDR1 LNHDA and CDR2 SQIVND (reference sequence). V dropped 8 bases and J dropped 0 bases, with 19 bases sitting between them. The CDR3 loop spans 16 amino acids. CDR3 nucleotides: TGTGCCAGTGCGTCGTCCGGGGGAGGTATGAACACTGAAGCTTTCTTT. Translating gives CASASSGGGMNTEAFF.

The gene calls are TRBV20-1 and TRBJ1-6, with 7 positions matching TRBD1. The germline V gene has CDR1 DFQATT and CDR2 SNEGSKA (reference sequence). The CDR3 is 13 amino acids. V was pared by 6 bases and J by 9 bases, with 8 bases of the junction left unmatched. CDR3 loop: CSAEGQPSSPLHF. DNA of the CDR3: TGCAGTGCCGAGGGACAGCCATCTTCACCCCTCCACTTT.

A remark on this clonotype: Germline is not matched at one junction end, which may reflect a read error. V gene TRBV19 combines with J gene TRBJ2-5, with TRBD2 identical over 14 bases. This CDR3 is built from 16 residues. Germline V CDR1 and CDR2: LNHDA, SQIVND (reference sequence). The CDR3 sequence is CASSNRLAGGPETQYF. The CDR3 DNA reads as TGTGCCAGTAGTAACCGACTAGCGGGAGGGCCGGAGACTCAGTACTTC.

V is TRBV11-3 and J is TRBJ1-1, with a possible D match to TRBD1 (6 bases). The germline V and J ends were trimmed by 5 bases and 6 bases, with 19 bases remaining between them. The V gene's germline CDR1 is SGHNT and CDR2 YENEEA. This CDR3 has 15 residues. CDR3 DNA sequence: TGTGCCAGCAGCACACACTTTAGGGGGATGGCTGAAGCTTTCTTT. Amino acid sequence: CASSTHFRGMAEAFF.

The chain recombines TRBV28 with TRBJ2-3; tentatively, D is TRBD2 (5 bases). The germline V and J ends were trimmed by 4 bases and 10 bases, with 12 bases remaining between them. The CDR3 loop spans 12 amino acids. CDR1 is MDHEN and CDR2 is SYDVKM in the germline V gene. The DNA for the CDR3 is TGTGCCAGCAGTTCCCCTAGCATGGCGCAGTATTTT. Translating it yields CASSSPSMAQYF.